This T cell receptor (beta chain) is drawn from a study of CD8+ T cells in alopecia areata. Alopecia areata patients provided lesional scalp punch biopsies and peripheral blood, both collected for the study. Reverse transcribed after extraction, RNA yielded cDNA as the sequencing template. Generated by immunoSEQ multiplex PCR, the TCRdb table keeps only in-frame clones and is missing some. The sample has more than 200,000 clones; around 67% are singletons. CDR1 is SGDLS, CDR2 YYNGEE, per germline. The CDR3 is made up of 12 amino acids. V gave up 7 bases and J gave up 4 bases, with 8 bases separating them.

Sequenced material: CD4+ T cells sorted from blood, taken at week 0. The V call is TRBV9, the J call TRBJ2-2, with D possibly being TRBD2 (6 bases). The sequence came from a human donor with alopecia areata. CDR3 nucleotides: TGTGCCAGCCTGGGAGGCACCGGGGAGCTGTTTTTT. Translated: CASLGGTGELFF.